Shown below are 13 T cell receptor beta chains from a single sample sequenced in a study of cytomegalovirus exposure and HLA in healthy donors. Here immunoSEQ multiplex PCR was the method, and the copy in TCRdb shows in-frame clones only, minus some. This table holds roughly 100,000 clones, 85% to 90% found once. The sample comprised PBMCs. The source of these receptors is a woman aged 18-30 years in good health and CMV-seropositive.

This clone was seen once. This chain links TRBV4-1 with TRBJ1-1, with 8 nucleotides matching TRBD1. CDR1 is MGHRA and CDR2 is YSYEKL in the germline V gene. This CDR3 has 16 residues. The V gene end was trimmed by 3 bases and the J gene end by 6 bases; junction bases not matched to a gene: 12. In DNA, the CDR3 is TGCGCCAGCAGCCAGCTTCTCAGGGGGCGCCTCTCTGAAGCTTTCTTT. Protein sequence: CASSQLLRGRLSEAFF.

The chain carries TRBV2 and TRBJ2-7; weak D call: TRBD2 (6 bases). V was shortened by 8 bases and J by 0 bases, with 11 bases between the two germline ends. Germline V gives CDR1 SNHLY, CDR2 FYNNEI. CDR3 length: 13 residues. CDR3 nucleotide sequence: TGTGCCAGCGGGAGGACGGCCTCCTACGAGCAGTACTTC. Translating it yields CASGRTASYEQYF.

Only one count was recorded for this clone. The V call is TRBV6-1, the J call TRBJ1-2; possible D gene TRBD1, 6 bases. The germline V gene has CDR1 MNHNS and CDR2 SASEGT. Trimming removed 7 bases at V and 8 bases at J, with 11 bases between. CDR3 length: 11 amino acids. CDR3 DNA: TGTGCCAGCATGACAGGTGGGGGCTACACCTTC. Amino acid sequence: CASMTGGGYTF.

The chain has TRBV5-1 and TRBJ2-5; D call uncertain. Trimming took 4 bases from V and 5 from J, leaving 6 bases between them. CDR1 SGHRS and CDR2 YFSETQ come from the germline V gene. This CDR3 comprises 11 residues. CDR3 DNA: TGCGCCAGCAGCCGTCGGGAGACCCAGTACTTC. Encoded protein: CASSRRETQYF. Full variable domain (remainder filled in from reference TRBV5-1 and TRBJ2-5): KAGVTQTPRYLIKTRGQQVTLSCSPISGHRSVSWYQQTPGQGLQFLFEYFSETQRNKGNFPGRFSGRQFSNSRSEMNVSTLELGDSALYLCASSRRETQYFGPGTRLLVL.

The J gene is TRBJ2-1, the V gene TRBV11-3; 7 positions agree with TRBD2. This CDR3 region has 15 residues. J lost 5 bases, V lost 3 bases, and 7 bases had no gene match. CDR1 and CDR2 from the germline V gene are SGHNT and YENEEA. This chain's CDR3 is CASSFGGSFDNEQFF. The CDR3 nucleotides are TGTGCCAGCAGCTTTGGCGGGAGTTTCGACAATGAGCAGTTCTTC.

V is TRBV11-2 and J is TRBJ2-7; unclear D gene. This CDR3 is built from 15 residues. Between the trimmed V and J ends, which lost 2 bases and 5 bases, there was a span of 16 bases. CDR1 and CDR2 (germline): SGHAT, FQNNGV. The CDR3 here is CASSLLPDSRNEQYF. The CDR3 nucleotides read TGTGCCAGCAGCTTACTCCCCGACTCAAGGAACGAGCAGTACTTC.

V is TRBV5-1 and J is TRBJ1-2; possible D gene TRBD1, 5 bases. Trimming cost V 0 bases and J 5 bases, with 11 bases left between them. Germline CDR1 is SGHRS and CDR2 is YFSETQ. The CDR3 has 14 residues. The DNA for the CDR3 is TGCGCCAGCAGCTTGGCCAGGGAAACTTATGGCTACACCTTC. As protein: CASSLARETYGYTF.

This clone was observed a few times. This CDR3 reads CATSRNRDYEQYF. CDR3 DNA sequence: TGTGCCACCAGCAGAAACAGAGACTACGAGCAGTACTTC. The V and J genes are TRBV15 and TRBJ2-7, with D hard to call. V lost 2 bases to trimming and J lost 3 bases, with 8 bases between them. Germline V gene sequence: CDR1 LNHNV, CDR2 YYDKDF (reference sequence). The CDR3 runs to 13 residues.

This clone was recorded once. The chain is built from TRBV7-2 and TRBJ2-1; 9 positions agree with TRBD1. This CDR3 is built from 15 residues. The ends lost 5 bases at V and 0 bases at J; junction bases unmatched: 2. Germline CDR1 reads SGHTA; CDR2 reads FQGNSA. Here the CDR3 DNA reads TGTGCCAGCAGCCAGGACAGGGGCTCCTACAATGAGCAGTTCTTC. This translates into CASSQDRGSYNEQFF. Full variable domain (outside the CDR3, taken from reference TRBV7-2 and TRBJ2-1): GAGVSQSPSNKVTEKGKDVELRCDPISGHTALYWYRQSLGQGLEFLIYFQGNSAPDKSGLPSDRFSAERTGGSVSTLTIQRTQQEDSAVYLCASSQDRGSYNEQFFGPGTRLTVL.

The chain is built from TRBV2 and TRBJ2-3; 8 nucleotides line up with TRBD2. J gave up 4 bases and V 6 bases, and 9 bases lay outside the gene matches. This CDR3 spans 15 amino acids. The germline gives CDR1 SNHLY, CDR2 FYNNEI. The CDR3 region is CASRETSVDSDTQYF. The CDR3 nucleotides are TGTGCCAGCAGAGAGACTAGCGTTGATTCAGATACGCAGTATTTT.

This chain uses TRBV28 with TRBJ1-4; perhaps TRBD1 as D (6 bases). CDR1 is MDHEN, CDR2 SYDVKM, per germline. The CDR3 sequence is 12 residues long. The V end was cut by 2 bases, the J end by 8 bases, with 6 bases between. The CDR3 loop is CASSLTGEKLFF. CDR3 DNA: TGTGCCAGCAGTTTAACAGGGGAAAAACTGTTTTTT.

The V call is TRBV9, the J call TRBJ2-3, with 7 bases aligning to TRBD1. CDR3 length: 16 amino acids. V shed 0 bases and J 5 bases; nucleotides not matched to a gene: 9. The germline V gene encodes CDR1 SGDLS and CDR2 YYNGEE. In DNA form, the CDR3 reads TGTGCCAGCAGCGTAGGGGTTAGGGGGCTTAGAGATACGCAGTATTTT. Translating it yields CASSVGVRGLRDTQYF.

This clone was detected only once. V usage is TRBV18 and J usage is TRBJ1-1, with D possibly being TRBD1 (5 bases). Germline CDR1 and CDR2: KGHSH and LQKENI. This CDR3 region has 14 residues. V was trimmed by 6 bases and J by 0 bases, leaving 11 bases between them. CDR3 amino acids: CASSGGGMNTEAFF. The CDR3 region has the DNA TGTGCCAGCTCTGGCGGGGGGATGAACACTGAAGCTTTCTTT.